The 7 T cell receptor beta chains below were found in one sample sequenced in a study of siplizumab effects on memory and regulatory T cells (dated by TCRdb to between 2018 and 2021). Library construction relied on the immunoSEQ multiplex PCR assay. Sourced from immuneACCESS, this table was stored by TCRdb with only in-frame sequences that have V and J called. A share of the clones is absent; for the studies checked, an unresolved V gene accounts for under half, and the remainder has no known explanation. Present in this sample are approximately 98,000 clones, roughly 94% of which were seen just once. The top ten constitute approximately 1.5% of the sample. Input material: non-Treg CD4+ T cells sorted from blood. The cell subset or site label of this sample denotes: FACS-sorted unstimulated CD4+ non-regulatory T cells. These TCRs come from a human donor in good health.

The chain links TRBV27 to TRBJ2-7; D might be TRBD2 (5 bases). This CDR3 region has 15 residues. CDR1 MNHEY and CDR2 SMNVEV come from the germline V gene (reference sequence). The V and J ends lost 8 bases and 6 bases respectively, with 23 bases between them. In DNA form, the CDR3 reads TGTGCCAGCTCAATGGGGAGTTTGGCGCTAGGCGAGCAGTACTTC. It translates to CASSMGSLALGEQYF.

CDR3 loop: CASSPETSGRIGITGELFF. The CDR3 bases are TGCGCCAGCAGCCCCGAGACTAGCGGGAGAATTGGCATCACCGGGGAGCTGTTTTTT. V is TRBV5-1 and J is TRBJ2-2; 12 nucleotides agree with TRBD2. The CDR3 extends over 19 amino acids. The V gene's germline CDR1 is SGHRS and CDR2 YFSETQ. V shed 4 bases, J shed 4 bases, and the junction held 14 bases outside the gene matches.

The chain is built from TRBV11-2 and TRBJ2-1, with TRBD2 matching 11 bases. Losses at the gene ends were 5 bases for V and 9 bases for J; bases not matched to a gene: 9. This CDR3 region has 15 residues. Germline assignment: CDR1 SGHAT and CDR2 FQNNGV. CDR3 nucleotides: TGTGCCAGCAGCATAACTAGCGGGAGCTTTCTTGAGCAGTTCTTC. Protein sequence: CASSITSGSFLEQFF.

CDR3 nucleotides: TGTGCCAGCAGTCACCCCTTTACCGGGAGCACTGAAGCTTTCTTT. Translation: CASSHPFTGSTEAFF. This sequence joins TRBV28 and TRBJ1-1; D call uncertain. The CDR3 loop spans 15 amino acids. The V gene lost 5 bases and the J gene lost 4 bases, with 17 bases spanning the gap. The germline CDR1 and CDR2 sequences are MDHEN and SYDVKM.

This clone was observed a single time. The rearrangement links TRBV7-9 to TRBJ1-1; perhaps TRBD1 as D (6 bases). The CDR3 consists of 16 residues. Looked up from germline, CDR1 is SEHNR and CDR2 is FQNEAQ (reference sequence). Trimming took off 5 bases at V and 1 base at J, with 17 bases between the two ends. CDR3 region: CASSRPGDTQNTEAFF. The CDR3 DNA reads TGTGCCAGCAGCCGCCCGGGGGACACACAGAACACTGAAGCTTTCTTT. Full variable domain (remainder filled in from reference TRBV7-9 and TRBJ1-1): DTGVSQNPRHKITKRGQNVTFRCDPISEHNRLYWYRQTLGQGPEFLTYFQNEAQLEKSRLLSDRFSAERPKGSFSTLEIQRTEQGDSAMYLCASSRPGDTQNTEAFFGQGTRLTVV.

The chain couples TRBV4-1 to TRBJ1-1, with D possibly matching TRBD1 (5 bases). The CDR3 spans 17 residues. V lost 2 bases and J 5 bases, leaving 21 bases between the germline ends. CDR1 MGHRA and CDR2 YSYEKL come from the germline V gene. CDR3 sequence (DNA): TGCGCCAGCAGCCAAATAGGTAGGGGCGCGGGGGGTACTGAAGCTTTCTTT. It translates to CASSQIGRGAGGTEAFF.

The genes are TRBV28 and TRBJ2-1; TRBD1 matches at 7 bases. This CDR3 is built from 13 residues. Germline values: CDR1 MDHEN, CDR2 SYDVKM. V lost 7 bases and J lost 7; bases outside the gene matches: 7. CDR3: CASTTAGGNEQFF. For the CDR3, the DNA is TGTGCCAGCACCACTGCAGGGGGTAATGAGCAGTTCTTC.